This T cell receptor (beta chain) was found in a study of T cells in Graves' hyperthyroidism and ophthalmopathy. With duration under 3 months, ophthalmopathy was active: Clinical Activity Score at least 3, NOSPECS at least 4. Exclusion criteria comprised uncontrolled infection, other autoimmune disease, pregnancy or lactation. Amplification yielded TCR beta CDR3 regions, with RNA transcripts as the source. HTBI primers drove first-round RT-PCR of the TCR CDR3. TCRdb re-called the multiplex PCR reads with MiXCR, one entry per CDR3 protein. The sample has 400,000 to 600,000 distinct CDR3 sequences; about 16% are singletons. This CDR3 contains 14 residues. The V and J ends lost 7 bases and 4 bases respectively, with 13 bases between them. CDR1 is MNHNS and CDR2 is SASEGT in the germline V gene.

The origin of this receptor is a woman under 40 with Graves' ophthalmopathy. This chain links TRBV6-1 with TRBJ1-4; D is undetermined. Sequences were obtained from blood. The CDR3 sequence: CASISGSVNEKLFF. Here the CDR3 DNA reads TGTGCCAGCATTAGTGGCAGCGTTAATGAAAAACTGTTTTTT.